This TCR beta chain was found in a study of blood T cell repertoires in COVID-19. Study-level background: T cells, B-cell-depleted T cells, or PBMCs provided the cDNA or gDNA that served as material.

In the original workflow: Amplification from reference gene primers served as the basis for estimated nucleated cell counts. Profiling relied on immunoSEQ multiplex PCR, and the TCRdb table lists in-frame clones only, not all of them. D and trimming were read from the DNA, whereas the V and J calls and clone size are those reported in that table. The data show under 55,000 clones, around 80% seen once. Germline CDR1 is SGHRS and CDR2 is YFSETQ. V lost 4 bases and J lost 8, with 15 bases in between. The CDR3 runs 13 residues. Everyone who took part was roughly 18 to 89 years old, and they came from fewer than 25 US areas. Cohorts were determined from participant-reported clinical history.

Sequencing was performed on PBMCs or T cells enriched from blood (not recorded which). This receptor was obtained from a woman in her forties or fifties with acute COVID-19. The V and J genes are TRBV5-1 and TRBJ1-1; perhaps TRBD1 as D (6 bases). In DNA, the CDR3 is TGCGCCAGCAGCCCTCAGGGGACGGGGGAAGCTTTCTTT. Protein product: CASSPQGTGEAFF.